A single TCR beta chain is shown here with its context. The target antigen is unknown. Germline V gene data show CDR1 as SEHNR and CDR2 as FQNEAQ (reference sequence). V lost 2 bases to trimming and J lost 5 bases, with 12 bases between them. This CDR3 contains 14 residues. The source of the sample is a study of beta chain features in type 1 diabetes. The study, taken as a whole, reports: Among patients with Type 1 diabetes, TCRB CDR3s were moderately but significantly shorter in every one of the four CD4+ subsets.

Expressed TCRB transcripts got sequenced, as all isolated RNA was reverse transcribed. Here immunoSEQ multiplex PCR was the method, and the copy in TCRdb shows in-frame clones only, minus some. The sample includes under 250,000 clones, 14% of them seen just once. The chain is built from TRBV7-9 and TRBJ2-5; tentative D call: TRBD2 (5 bases). This clonotype was obtained from a man under 40 with type 1 diabetes. Material for sequencing was naive CD4+ T cells from blood. The CDR3 reads CASSLWTGMETQYF. The CDR3 coding sequence is TGTGCCAGCAGCTTATGGACGGGGATGGAGACCCAGTACTTC.